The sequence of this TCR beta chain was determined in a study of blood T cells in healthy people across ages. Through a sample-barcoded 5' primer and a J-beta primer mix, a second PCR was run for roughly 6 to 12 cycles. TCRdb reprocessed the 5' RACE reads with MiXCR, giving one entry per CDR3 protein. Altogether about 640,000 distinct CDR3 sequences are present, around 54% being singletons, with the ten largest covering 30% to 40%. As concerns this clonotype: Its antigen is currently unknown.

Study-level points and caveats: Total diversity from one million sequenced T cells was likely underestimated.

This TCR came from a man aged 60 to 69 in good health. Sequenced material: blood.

The CDR3 nucleotides read TGTGCCACCAGCAGAGATCTTGCAAGCTACGAGCAGTACTTC. Residues: CATSRDLASYEQYF. This chain connects TRBV15 to TRBJ2-4, with D unresolved. The DNA end favors TRBJ2-7, so the J call may be wrong. The germline V gene has CDR1 LNHNV and CDR2 YYDKDF (reference sequence). The length of the CDR3 is 14 residues.